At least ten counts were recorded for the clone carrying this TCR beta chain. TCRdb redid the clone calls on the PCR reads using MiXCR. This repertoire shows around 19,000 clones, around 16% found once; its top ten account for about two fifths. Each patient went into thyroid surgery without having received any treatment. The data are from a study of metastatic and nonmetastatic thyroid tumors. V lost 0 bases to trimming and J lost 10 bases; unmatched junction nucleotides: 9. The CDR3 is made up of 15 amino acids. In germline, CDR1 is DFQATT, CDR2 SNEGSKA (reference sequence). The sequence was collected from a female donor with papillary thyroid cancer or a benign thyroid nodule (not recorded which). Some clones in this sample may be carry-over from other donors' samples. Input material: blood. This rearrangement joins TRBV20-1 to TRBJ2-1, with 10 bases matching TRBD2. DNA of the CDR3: TGCAGTGCTAGAGAGTCCGCTAGCGGGAGATCCGAGCAGTTCTTC. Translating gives CSARESASGRSEQFF.